This TCR beta chain is drawn from a study of identifying expanded T cells in peripheral blood. Healthy donors had no documented immune events, such as infections, while sampled. The assay was immunoSEQ multiplex PCR, and TCRdb's table has in-frame clones only and misses some. The sample holds fewer than 85,000 clones, about nine tenths seen once. The study's findings and limits: Variance in clone template counts between two-week samples significantly increased with total template count across all healthy donors. Technical replicates showed roughly 1.2 changed clones; two weeks approximately 16; four weeks 19.

The CDR3 contains 15 residues when both ends are counted. Per the germline V gene, CDR1 is SNHLY and CDR2 is FYNNEI. In the case of this clone: Antigen specificity is unknown. It is unclear where the CDR3 begins or ends on the DNA, so no DNA is shown, and the CDR3 is as TCRdb lists it.

This receptor was taken from a person aged 18 to 70 in good health. The rearrangement links TRBV2 to TRBJ2-2; the table's D call, TRBD1, was not checked against the DNA. Sequencing used blood. The CDR3 protein is CASILDRTNTGELFF.